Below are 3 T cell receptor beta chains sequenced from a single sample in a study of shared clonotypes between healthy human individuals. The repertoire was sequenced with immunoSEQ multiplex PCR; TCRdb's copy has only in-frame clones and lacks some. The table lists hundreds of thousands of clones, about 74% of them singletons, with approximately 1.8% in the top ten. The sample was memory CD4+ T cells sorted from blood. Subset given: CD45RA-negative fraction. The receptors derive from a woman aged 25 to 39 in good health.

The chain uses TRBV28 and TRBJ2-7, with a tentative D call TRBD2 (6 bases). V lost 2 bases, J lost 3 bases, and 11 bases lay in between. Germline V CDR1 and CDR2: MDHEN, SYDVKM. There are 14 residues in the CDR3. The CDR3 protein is CASSLGGTLYEQYF. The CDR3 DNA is TGTGCCAGCAGTTTAGGCGGGACCCTCTACGAGCAGTACTTC.

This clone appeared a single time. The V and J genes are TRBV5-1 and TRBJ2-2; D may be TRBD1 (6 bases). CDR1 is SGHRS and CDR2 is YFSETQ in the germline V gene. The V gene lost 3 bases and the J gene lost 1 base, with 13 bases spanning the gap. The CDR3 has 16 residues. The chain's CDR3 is CASSWTRDKNTGELFF. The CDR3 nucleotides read TGCGCCAGCAGCTGGACCCGGGACAAGAACACCGGGGAGCTGTTTTTT.

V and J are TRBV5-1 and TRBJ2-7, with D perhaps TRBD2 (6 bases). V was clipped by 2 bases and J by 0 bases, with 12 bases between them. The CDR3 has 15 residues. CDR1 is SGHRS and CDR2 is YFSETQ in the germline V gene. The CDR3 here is CASSFVGGSSYEQYF. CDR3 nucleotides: TGCGCCAGCAGCTTCGTAGGAGGGAGCTCCTACGAGCAGTACTTC.